This T cell receptor (beta chain) derives from a study of cytomegalovirus exposure and HLA in healthy donors. Primers: 60 Vbeta forward and 13 Jbeta reverse. This table comes from immunoSEQ multiplex PCR, and its TCRdb copy is limited to in-frame clones, with some not included. The table records fewer than 150,000 clones, around 76% of them present only once. Sequencing was carried out using PBMCs. This receptor was taken from a male donor in good health and CMV-seronegative.

CDR3 protein: CASSIDSGPLLDTQYF. CDR3 bases: TGTGCCAGTAGTATAGACAGCGGCCCGCTGTTGGATACGCAGTATTTT. The rearrangement uses TRBV19 and TRBJ2-3; D is perhaps TRBD2 (5 bases). The CDR3 length is 16 residues. CDR1 and CDR2 (germline): LNHDA, SQIVND (reference sequence). V was pared by 0 bases and J by 6 bases, with 16 bases between.